The rows below give T cell receptor beta chains drawn from one sample of a study of cytomegalovirus exposure and HLA in healthy donors. TCRdb keeps only in-frame clones here, not all; method: immunoSEQ multiplex PCR. The table lists about 180,000 clones, about 75% of them singletons. Sequencing was carried out using PBMCs. The receptors come from a female donor in good health and CMV-seronegative. CDR3s include the opening cysteine and the closing phenylalanine or tryptophan. The D gene is left open where the match is weak. Not every row has a clone size; where given, it reads once, few, many or a size class.

v_gene,d_gene,abundance,j_gene,CDR3aa,CDR3nt
TRBV2,NA,NA,TRBJ2-2,CAASMLSVGGELFF,TGTGCCGCCAGCATGCTTAGCGTCGGCGGGGAGCTGTTTTTT
TRBV5-1,TRBD1,NA,TRBJ2-7,CASSSGGTGPHEQYF,TGCGCCAGCAGCTCGGGCGGGACAGGGCCCCACGAGCAGTACTTC
TRBV7-6,TRBD1,many,TRBJ1-4,CASSRFRGPTNHNEKLFF,TGTGCCAGCAGCCGGTTCAGGGGGCCAACGAACCATAATGAAAAACTGTTTTTT
TRBV27,NA,NA,TRBJ1-5,CASSFMRQANQPQHF,TGTGCCAGCAGTTTTATGAGACAGGCGAATCAGCCCCAGCATTTT
TRBV27,NA,NA,TRBJ2-5,CASSFGGREETQYF,TGTGCCAGCAGTTTCGGGGGAAGGGAGGAGACCCAGTACTTC
TRBV6-1,NA,NA,TRBJ1-4,CASSPDRRSNEKLFF,TGTGCCAGCAGTCCTGACAGGAGATCTAATGAAAAACTGTTTTTT
TRBV6-5,TRBD1,NA,TRBJ1-5,CASQDRRNQPQHF,TGTGCCAGCCAGGACAGGCGCAATCAGCCCCAGCATTTT
TRBV5-6,TRBD1,few,TRBJ1-2,CASSLVDRGNGYTF,TGTGCCAGCAGCTTGGTGGACAGGGGGAATGGCTACACCTTC
TRBV28,NA,NA,TRBJ2-2,CATDRNTGELFF,TGTGCCACGGACAGGAACACCGGGGAGCTGTTTTTT
TRBV4-3,TRBD2,NA,TRBJ2-1,CASSQASGRDYNEQFF,TGCGCCAGCAGCCAAGCTAGCGGGAGGGACTACAATGAGCAGTTCTTC
TRBV6-5,NA,once,TRBJ1-5,CASRLQINQPQHF,TGTGCCAGCAGATTACAGATCAATCAGCCCCAGCATTTT
TRBV6-1,TRBD1,few,TRBJ2-3,CATNDRGRGDTQYF,TGTGCCACCAACGACAGGGGGCGAGGGGATACGCAGTATTTT
TRBV6-5,TRBD2,NA,TRBJ2-3,CASSYGLAASTDTQYF,TGTGCCAGCAGTTACGGACTAGCGGCTAGCACAGATACGCAGTATTTT